Shown below are 9 T cell receptor beta chains from a single sample sequenced in a study of T-cell reconstitution after alpha-beta-depleted transplantation in children. Researchers prepared the TCRbeta library using unique molecular identifiers, the study reports. In TCRdb, the PCR reads were re-called with MiXCR into one record per CDR3 protein. The repertoire holds about 490,000 distinct CDR3 sequences, with 8% to 11% as singletons. Sequencing used PBMCs, obtained before TCRalphabeta/CD19-depleted stem cell transplant. These receptors were obtained from a child aged 2 to 10 with inherited bone marrow failure, due to receive a stem cell transplant.

In this sample, this clonotype turned up many times. The J gene is TRBJ2-7, the V gene TRBV20-1, with 11 bases aligning to TRBD2. Germline V gene sequence: CDR1 DFQATT, CDR2 SNEGSKA (reference sequence). V shed 2 bases, J shed 3 bases, and the junction held 21 bases outside the gene matches. CDR3 length equals 20 residues. The CDR3 loop is CSARLIQGVVSSGGSYEQYF. CDR3 coding DNA: TGCAGTGCTAGACTTATACAGGGGGTGGTTTCTAGCGGGGGGAGCTACGAGCAGTACTTC.

The table lists this clonotype with many counts. The rearrangement uses TRBV28 and TRBJ1-4; D is ambiguous. The length of the CDR3 is 11 residues. Trimming took 6 bases from V and 8 from J, leaving 7 bases between them. The germline gives CDR1 MDHEN, CDR2 SYDVKM. The CDR3 coding sequence is TGTGCCAGCAGCCCGCGGGAAAAACTGTTTTTT. Amino acids: CASSPREKLFF.

A note on this clonotype: With a much larger clone just one base away, this may be a read error. This CDR3 reads CSAKTPGLAGVDTPYF. The DNA for the CDR3 is TGCAGTGCTAAAACCCCGGGACTAGCGGGAGTAGATACGCCGTATTTT. The V gene is TRBV20-1, the J gene TRBJ2-3, with 14 bases that match TRBD2. This CDR3 region has 16 residues. The V gene's germline CDR1 is DFQATT and CDR2 SNEGSKA (reference sequence).

This clonotype has only a few counts. V usage is TRBV4-3 and J usage is TRBJ2-7, with TRBD2 identical over 7 bases. CDR1 LGHNA and CDR2 YSLEER come from the germline V gene. With 0 bases clipped from V and 9 bases from J, the junction kept 8 bases outside the gene matches. The CDR3 extends over 14 amino acids. The CDR3 sequence is CASSQDFGLVRQYF. The CDR3 nucleotides read TGCGCCAGCAGCCAAGATTTCGGACTAGTTCGGCAGTACTTC.

This clonotype was counted a single time. This could be a read error, since a much larger clone is one nucleotide away. The CDR3 does not end in the conserved phenylalanine or tryptophan, so this is likely a read error. The V and J genes are TRBV29-1 and TRBJ2-1; 10 bases agree with TRBD2. CDR1 is SQVTM and CDR2 is ANQGSEA in the germline V gene. V lost 7 bases and J lost 9; bases outside the gene matches: 6. The CDR3 covers 12 residues. The CDR3 sequence: CSARTSGPEQFL. CDR3 sequence (DNA): TGCAGCGCCCGGACTAGCGGCCCTGAGCAGTTCCTC.

In this sample, this clonotype turned up a few times. The V call is TRBV6-1, the J call TRBJ2-3; the match to TRBD2 covers 7 bases. This CDR3 has 14 amino acids. Germline lookup yields CDR1 MNHNS and CDR2 SASEGT. The V segment lost 6 bases and the J segment 5 bases; nucleotides outside the gene matches: 8. The CDR3 sequence: CASSRDYIGDTQYF. In DNA form, the CDR3 reads TGTGCCAGCAGCCGGGACTACATCGGAGATACGCAGTATTTT.

The genes are TRBV7-9 and TRBJ1-4; 9 bases align to TRBD1. CDR1 SEHNR and CDR2 FQNEAQ come from the germline V gene (reference sequence). V trimming: 4 bases; J trimming: 8 bases; junction bases outside the gene matches: 2. The CDR3 length is 13 residues. DNA for the CDR3: TGTGCCAGCAGCTGGGGACAGGGAGAAAAACTGTTTTTT. Encoded protein: CASSWGQGEKLFF.

This clonotype was found many times. V is TRBV5-1 and J is TRBJ2-1; D gene uncertain. Trimming left V 1 base short and J 7 bases short, with 9 bases between. CDR1 and CDR2 from the germline V gene are SGHRS and YFSETQ. CDR3 length: 13 amino acids. For the CDR3, the DNA is TGCGCCAGCAGCTTGCGGCCCCCTAATGAGCAGTTCTTC. This sequence encodes CASSLRPPNEQFF.

The CDR3 loop is CASSRQVHGEQYF. CDR3 bases: TGTGCCAGCAGCCGACAGGTGCACGGCGAGCAGTACTTC. The chain has TRBV5-6 and TRBJ2-7, with D maybe TRBD1 (6 bases). The germline V and J ends were trimmed by 4 bases and 6 bases, with 14 bases remaining between them. The CDR3 contains 13 residues. The germline V gene has CDR1 SGHDT and CDR2 YYEEEE.